This T cell receptor (beta chain) was found in a study of T cell repertoires in cytomegalovirus infection (dated by TCRdb to between 2018 and 2021). Broadly, across the study: Donor HLA type was relevant to the analysis, as public TCR beta signatures indicated carriage of CMV infection together with the matching HLA type.

About this clonotype itself: Its antigen is still unknown. Base quality data are lacking; no much larger clone is found one base away.

V is shortened by 11 bases, J by 4 bases, and the region joining them spans 17 bases. The CDR1 and CDR2 encoded by the germline V gene are MNHEY and SVGEGT. The CDR3 has 13 amino acids, counting the end cysteine and phenylalanine. This entry keeps only the CDR3 DNA: 39 bases, framed from base 1. Data came from an Illumina HiSeq 1500. TCRdb took the public reads, trimmed them with fastp at Q25, ran MiXCR for clone calling and kept in-frame beta chains. CDR3 protein sequences are deduplicated, and each keeps its most common genes and DNA. Recorded for this sample are roughly 200,000 distinct CDR3 sequences; about a sixth of them occurred a single time. Roughly a quarter of the sample comes from the top ten. Study-level results and caveats: The ex vivo response was dominated by HLA-C-restricted CMV-specific TCR beta clonotypes, which also provided the single most frequent clonotype in two of eight donors. Cumulative frequency of public TCR beta family members discriminated carriers of CMV infection plus the relevant HLA type in this cohort and an independent roughly 330-donor cohort.

The chain couples TRBV6-2 or TRBV6-3 to TRBJ1-2; no D gene is confidently identified. The specimen sequenced was CD8+ T cells from PBMCs. This sequence was found in a human donor in good health (CMV status not recorded). Some clones in this sample may be carry-over from other donors' samples. The sequence in DNA is TGTGCCGCCGAGAACGGGGTCGGCTATGGCTACACCTTC. It encodes CAAENGVGYGYTF.